This entry is about one T cell receptor (beta chain). This clonotype was seen ten or more times. It has no known antigen specificity. Base qualities are missing; no much larger clone stands one base away. This entry belongs to a study of T cells in Graves' hyperthyroidism and ophthalmopathy (dated by TCRdb to the late 2010s). Background on the whole study: Peripheral blood samples were taken at initial diagnosis, before any treatment was given. Once sampling was done, hyperthyroidism patients were given methimazole at a starting dose of 30 mg daily, whereas ophthalmopathy patients were given high-dose intravenous methylprednisolone. The roughly 94 discovery patients were randomly split 7:3 into training and test sets. An independent validation cohort of around 19 hyperthyroidism patients and approximately 15 patients who later progressed to ophthalmopathy tested prospective prediction of ophthalmopathy. The study also compared thyroid tissue and blood T-cell repertoires from about six Graves' hyperthyroidism patients. To identify distinguishing TCR V-J signatures, a discovery cohort of 90 to 100 patients was used, comprising 40 to 45 with Graves' ophthalmopathy and approximately 58 with stable Graves' hyperthyroidism. The paper describes TCR Vbeta CDR3 sequencing of 135 peripheral blood samples, made up of 43 ophthalmopathy patients, 70 to 80 hyperthyroidism patients and roughly 17 progressor patients.

The TCR beta CDR3 regions were amplified from RNA transcripts. A first-round RT-PCR of the TCR CDR3 used the HTBI primer set with the Qiagen OneStep RT-PCR kit. A second multiplex PCR round built the libraries, followed by size selection and purification. Paired-end sequencing of the libraries was performed with 100 bp reads on an Illumina HiSeq2000. In the paper's pipeline: Raw data were processed with SOAPnuke, discarding reads with adapters, uncalled bases, mean Phred below 15, or no exact constant-primer or identifier match. COPE v1.2.5 was used to merge high-quality paired reads, and clonotypes were defined as unique nucleotide sequences. MiTCR v1.1 was used to align clonotypes to the IMGT TRBV, TRBD and TRBJ reference segments. Analysis was restricted to V-J combinations with a frequency above 0.0001, which covered approximately 99% of repertoires. The TCS score was defined as the ratio of F50 (clonal expansion) to E x V (chaos), calculated using BLOSUM62-based TCRdist between CDR3 peptides within each V-J. Welch's t-statistics and random forest reduced around 550 V-J features to 10 to 15, which were used in a naive Bayes classifier (R e1071). The public reads were reanalyzed by TCRdb: fastp trimming at Q25, MiXCR alignment, in-frame beta chains only. Merged by CDR3 protein, the rows form single entries marked with the most common genes and DNA. These V and J calls rely on TCRdb rather than the paper's analysis. A total of 300,000 to 400,000 distinct CDR3 sequences appear in this sample, 15% to 20% of them only once. Around 50% of the sample belongs to the ten largest clones.

Graves' hyperthyroidism was defined as stable when no progression to ophthalmopathy occurred over 18 months of follow-up. The hyperthyroidism patients were between 18 and 65 years old and newly diagnosed, with a disease duration of less than 2 months. Patients with uncontrolled infections, other autoimmune diseases, pregnancy or lactation were excluded. Clinical symptoms, serum thyroxine and TRAb, thyroid ultrasound, and orbital computed tomography formed the basis for the diagnoses. PBMCs were isolated from about 10 ml of fresh peripheral blood by Ficoll-Paque density gradient centrifugation. Trizol reagent was used to extract total RNA, and RNA quality was then checked on an Agilent 2100 Bioanalyzer. CDR1 and CDR2 (GTSNPN, SVGIG) derive from the germline V gene (reference sequence). The CDR3 sequence holds 14 residues, the cysteine and phenylalanine included. Only the CDR3 DNA stays, 42 bases, in frame from base 1. A distance of 12 bases separates the germline ends of V and J, which lose 3 bases and 1 base respectively.

Results and caveats for the whole study, not just this receptor: During validation, the model predicted progression to ophthalmopathy a median of about 5.9 months ahead of onset, with around 70% sensitivity and roughly 75% specificity. Most expanded thyroid clonotypes (frequency above 0.001) were also detected in blood, suggesting blood repertoires may reflect thyroid immune responses. No statistical method was used to set the sample size in advance, and investigators knew the group allocation. A model built on a 13 V-J signature distinguished ophthalmopathy from stable hyperthyroidism, reaching over 85% sensitivity and 81.08% specificity in cross-validation and 80%/75% in testing.

This TCR was sampled from a woman aged 45-59 years with Graves' hyperthyroidism. The chain uses TRBV30 and TRBJ1-1; the D gene cannot be named for sure. What was sequenced was blood. CDR3 protein: CAWRMVAGNTEAFF. The nucleotides are TGTGCCTGGAGGATGGTGGCAGGGAACACTGAAGCTTTCTTT.